The sequence of this T cell receptor beta chain was determined in a study of STAT3 mutations in large granular lymphocyte leukemia. Study-level findings and limits: Suggested: STAT3 mutation was not the ancestral event for these clonal expansions. At least one immunodominant TCR beta clonotype appeared in every T-cell large granular lymphocyte leukemia patient.

Sequenced by immunoSEQ multiplex PCR; TCRdb stores in-frame clones only, minus some. The sample includes some 13,000 clones, roughly nine tenths of them seen just once. With regard to this clone: Its antigen is unidentified.

CDR1 and CDR2 from the germline V gene are SGHDN and FVKESK. This CDR3 contains 14 residues. With 4 bases removed from V and 2 bases from J, the gap between germline ends came to 11 bases. This chain uses TRBV14 with TRBJ1-1; D is ambiguous. Material: peripheral blood mononuclear cells. This TCR was sampled from a man between 35 and 55 years old with T-cell large granular lymphocyte leukemia. Some clones in this sample may be carry-over from other donors' samples. CDR3 sequence reads: CASSLREGNTEAFF. DNA for the CDR3: TGTGCCAGCAGCCTGCGGGAAGGAAACACTGAAGCTTTCTTT.